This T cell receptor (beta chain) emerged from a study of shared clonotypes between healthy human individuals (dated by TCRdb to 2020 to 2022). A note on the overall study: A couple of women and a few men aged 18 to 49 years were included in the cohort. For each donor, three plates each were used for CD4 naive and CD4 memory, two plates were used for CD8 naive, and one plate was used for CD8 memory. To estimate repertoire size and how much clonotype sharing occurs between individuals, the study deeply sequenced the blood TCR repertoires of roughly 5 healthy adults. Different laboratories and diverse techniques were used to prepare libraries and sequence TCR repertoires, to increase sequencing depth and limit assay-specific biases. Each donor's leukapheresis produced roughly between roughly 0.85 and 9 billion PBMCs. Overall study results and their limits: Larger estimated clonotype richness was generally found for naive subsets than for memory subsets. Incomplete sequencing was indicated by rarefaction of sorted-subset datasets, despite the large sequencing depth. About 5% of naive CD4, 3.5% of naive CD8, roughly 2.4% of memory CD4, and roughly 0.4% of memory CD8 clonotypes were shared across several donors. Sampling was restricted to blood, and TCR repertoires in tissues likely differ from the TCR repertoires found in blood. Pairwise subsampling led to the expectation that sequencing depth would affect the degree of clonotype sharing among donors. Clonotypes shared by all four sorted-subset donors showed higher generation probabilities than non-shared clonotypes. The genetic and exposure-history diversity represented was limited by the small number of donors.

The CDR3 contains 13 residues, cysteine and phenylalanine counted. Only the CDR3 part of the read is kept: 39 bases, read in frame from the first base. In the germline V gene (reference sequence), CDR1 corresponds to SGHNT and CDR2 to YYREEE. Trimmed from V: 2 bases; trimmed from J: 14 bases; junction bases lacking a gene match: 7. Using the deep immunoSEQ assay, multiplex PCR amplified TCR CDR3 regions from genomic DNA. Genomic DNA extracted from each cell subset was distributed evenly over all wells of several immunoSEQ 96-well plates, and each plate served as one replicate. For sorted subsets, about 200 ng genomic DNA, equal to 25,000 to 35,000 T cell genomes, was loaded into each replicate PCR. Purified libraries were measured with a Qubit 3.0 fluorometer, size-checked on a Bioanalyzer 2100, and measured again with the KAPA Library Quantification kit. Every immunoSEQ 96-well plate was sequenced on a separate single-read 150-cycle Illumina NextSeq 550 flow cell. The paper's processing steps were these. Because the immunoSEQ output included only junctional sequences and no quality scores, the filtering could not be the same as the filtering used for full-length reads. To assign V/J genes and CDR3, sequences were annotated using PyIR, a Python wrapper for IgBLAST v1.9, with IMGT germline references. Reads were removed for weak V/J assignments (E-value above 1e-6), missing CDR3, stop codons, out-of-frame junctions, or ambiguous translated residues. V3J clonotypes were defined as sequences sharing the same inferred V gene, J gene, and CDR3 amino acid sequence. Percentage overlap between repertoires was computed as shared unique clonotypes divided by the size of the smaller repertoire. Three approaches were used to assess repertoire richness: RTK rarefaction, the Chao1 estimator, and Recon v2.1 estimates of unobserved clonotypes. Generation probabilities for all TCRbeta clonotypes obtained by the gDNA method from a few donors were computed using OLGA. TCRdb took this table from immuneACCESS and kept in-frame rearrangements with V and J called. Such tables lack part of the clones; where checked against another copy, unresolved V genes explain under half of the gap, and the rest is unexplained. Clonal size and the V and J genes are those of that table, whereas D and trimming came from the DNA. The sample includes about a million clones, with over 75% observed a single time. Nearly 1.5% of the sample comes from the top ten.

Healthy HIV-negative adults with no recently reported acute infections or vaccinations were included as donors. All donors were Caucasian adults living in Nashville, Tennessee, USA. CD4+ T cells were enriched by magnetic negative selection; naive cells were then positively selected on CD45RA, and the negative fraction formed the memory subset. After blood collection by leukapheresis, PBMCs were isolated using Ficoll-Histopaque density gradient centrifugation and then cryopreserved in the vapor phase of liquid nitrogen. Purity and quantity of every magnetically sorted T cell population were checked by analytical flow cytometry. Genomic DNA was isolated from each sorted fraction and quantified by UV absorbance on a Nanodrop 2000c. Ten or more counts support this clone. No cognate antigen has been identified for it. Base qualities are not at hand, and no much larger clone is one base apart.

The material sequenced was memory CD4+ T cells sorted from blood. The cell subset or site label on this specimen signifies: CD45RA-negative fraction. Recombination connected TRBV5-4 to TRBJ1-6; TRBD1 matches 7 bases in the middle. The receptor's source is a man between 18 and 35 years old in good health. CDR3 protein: CASSLDRVRTLHF. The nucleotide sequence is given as TGTGCCAGCAGCTTAGACAGGGTTAGGACCCTCCACTTT.